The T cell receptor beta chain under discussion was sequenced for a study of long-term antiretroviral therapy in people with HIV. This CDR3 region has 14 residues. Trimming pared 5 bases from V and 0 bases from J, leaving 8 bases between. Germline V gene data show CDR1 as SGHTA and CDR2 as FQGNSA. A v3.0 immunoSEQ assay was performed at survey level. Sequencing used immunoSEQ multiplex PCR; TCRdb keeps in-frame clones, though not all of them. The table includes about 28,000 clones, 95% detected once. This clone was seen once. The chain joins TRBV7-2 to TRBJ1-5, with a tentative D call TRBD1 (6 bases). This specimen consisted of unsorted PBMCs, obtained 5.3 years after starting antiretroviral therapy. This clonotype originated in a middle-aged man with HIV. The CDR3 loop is CASSEGDSNQPQHF. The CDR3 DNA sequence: TGTGCCAGCAGCGAGGGGGATAGCAATCAGCCCCAGCATTTT.